This is a list of T cell receptor beta chains from one sample in a study of control samples from healthy donors and cancer patients. The repertoire was sequenced with immunoSEQ multiplex PCR; TCRdb's copy has only in-frame clones and lacks some. Altogether about 53,000 clones are present, about 90% being singletons, with the ten largest covering over 12%. The specimen was PBMCs. All receptors come from a man between 60 and 70 years old with head and neck cancer. Both conserved end residues are part of each CDR3. A D gene is named only where the DNA matches it firmly. Size tells how often a clone was seen (once, few, many) or the class of an expanded clone, and some rows leave it out.

>TRBJ1-2|TRBV4-3|-|-
TGCGCCAGCAGCCAAGTGGGAACTTATGGCTACACCTTC
CASSQVGTYGYTF
>TRBJ2-2|TRBV9|-|TRBD1
TGTGCCAGCAGCGTCAATTCCTACAGGGGCCGGGCCGGGGAGCTGTTTTTT
CASSVNSYRGRAGELFF
>TRBJ1-4|TRBV19|once|-
TGTGCCAGTAGAACGACAGGATCTACAACTAATGAAAAACTGTTTTTT
CASRTTGSTTNEKLFF
>TRBJ2-3|TRBV5-1|-|-
TGCGCCAGCAGCTATACAGACTCCACCACAGATACGCAGTATTTT
CASSYTDSTTDTQYF
>TRBJ1-1|TRBV19|few|-
TGTGCCAGTAGTAAGACAGTGGAAGCTTTCTTT
CASSKTVEAFF
>TRBJ2-7|TRBV15|-|-
TGTGCCACCAGCACAGGGGATGGCTACGAGCAGTACTTC
CATSTGDGYEQYF
>TRBJ2-1|TRBV5-3|once|-
TGTGCCAGAAGCGTGGGAACCCCCTACAATGAGCAGTTCTTC
CARSVGTPYNEQFF
>TRBJ1-4|TRBV5-1|-|-
TGCGCCAGCAGCTCGACAGGTGGCGGTGAAAAACTGTTTTTT
CASSSTGGGEKLFF
>TRBJ1-1|TRBV7-2|few|-
TGTGCCAGCAGGCCGTGGGAGGGTGTCACTGAAGCTTTCTTT
CASRPWEGVTEAFF
>TRBJ2-5|TRBV4-1|-|-
TGCGCCAGCAGCCAACCACTGAGGGGCTCTAAAGAGACCCAGTACTTC
CASSQPLRGSKETQYF
>TRBJ2-1|TRBV7-2|-|-
TGTGCCAGCAGCTTAGCACCGGGAGACAGGCTTGATCATAAAAAGTACAATGAGCAGTTCTTC
CASSLAPGDRLDHKKYNEQFF
>TRBJ2-7|TRBV28|-|-
TGTGCCAGCAGGATCAGAGGGCCCTCCTACGAGCAGTACTTC
CASRIRGPSYEQYF
>TRBJ2-6|TRBV7-2|-|TRBD1
TGTGCCAGCGTACCGGGACAGGGTGTAACTGGGGCCAACGTCCTGACTTTC
CASVPGQGVTGANVLTF
>TRBJ2-1|TRBV25-1|-|-
TGTGCCAGCAGTGACTACATCAATGAGCAGTTCTTC
CASSDYINEQFF
>TRBJ2-2|TRBV11-2|-|-
TGTGCCAGCAGCAGAGACAGAGCCGCGAACACCGGGGAGCTGTTTTTT
CASSRDRAANTGELFF
>TRBJ2-3|TRBV3-1/TRBV3-2|-|TRBD2
TGTGCCAGCAGCCAAGCTAGCGGGGGGTCGGATACGCAGTATTTT
CASSQASGGSDTQYF
>TRBJ1-5|TRBV27|-|TRBD1
TGTGCCAGCAGTCCTAGGGACAGGGGGCCGAACAATCAGCCCCAGCATTTT
CASSPRDRGPNNQPQHF
>TRBJ2-5|TRBV28|-|TRBD1
TGTGCCAGCAGTTTAAGGACAGGAGAAGAGACCCAGTACTTC
CASSLRTGEETQYF
>TRBJ1-4|TRBV19|-|TRBD1
TGTGCCAGTAGATCGACAGGGAATCCCGCAACTAATGAAAAACTGTTTTTT
CASRSTGNPATNEKLFF
>TRBJ2-2|TRBV7-2|-|-
TGTGCCAGCAGCTTGGTTAGCGGAAACACCGGGGAGCTGTTTTTT
CASSLVSGNTGELFF
>TRBJ2-3|TRBV5-1|-|TRBD1
TGCGCCAGCAGGGGGGAATGGACAGGGGTAGATACGCAGTATTTT
CASRGEWTGVDTQYF
>TRBJ2-1|TRBV7-2|-|TRBD2
TGTGCCAGCAGCTTAAGCCAGCGGGGGGGCCGTCGGGACAATGAGCAGTTCTTC
CASSLSQRGGRRDNEQFF
>TRBJ2-5|TRBV5-6|once|-
TGTGCCAGCAGCTCCGGACTGGGTCACCTCCAAGAGACCCAGTACTTC
CASSSGLGHLQETQYF
>TRBJ2-3|TRBV6-5|-|TRBD2
TGTGCCGTTCCGACTAGCGGGAGCACAGATACGCAGTATTTT
CAVPTSGSTDTQYF
>TRBJ1-2|TRBV5-8|-|TRBD1
TGTGCCAGCAGCTTAACAGGGGTTGGCTACACCTTC
CASSLTGVGYTF
>TRBJ2-1|TRBV28|-|-
TGTGCCAGCAGTGAAACCGGGACGCCACAGTTCTTC
CASSETGTPQFF
>TRBJ1-2|TRBV2|-|-
TGTGCCAGCAGCCAAGACACGCTACTTAACTATGGCTACACCTTC
CASSQDTLLNYGYTF
>TRBJ2-7|TRBV6-6|-|-
TGTGCCAGCAGTTACTCCACAGGGACTTACGAGCAGTACTTC
CASSYSTGTYEQYF
>TRBJ2-3|TRBV30|-|-
TGTGCCTGGAGCGGCAGTGATCTTACGCAGTATTTT
CAWSGSDLTQYF
>TRBJ2-5|TRBV2|-|TRBD2
TGTGCCAGCAGCGATTTCCCGGGAGGAGAGACCCAGTACTTC
CASSDFPGGETQYF
>TRBJ1-3|TRBV3-1/TRBV3-2|-|-
TGTGCCAGCAGCCAGGGGGATGGAAACACCATATATTTT
CASSQGDGNTIYF
>TRBJ2-1|TRBV5-1|-|-
TGCGCCAGCACCATTAATCCAAGCTCCTACAATGAGCAGTTCTTC
CASTINPSSYNEQFF
>TRBJ2-1|TRBV7-9|-|-
TGTGCCAGCAGCCCAAGGACCTCCGCCTTCTACAATGAGCAGTTCTTC
CASSPRTSAFYNEQFF
>TRBJ1-6|TRBV6-1|few|TRBD1
TGTGCCAGCAGTGATCAATGGACAGGGGGCAACAAGTCACCCCTCCACTTT
CASSDQWTGGNKSPLHF
>TRBJ2-1|TRBV27|-|TRBD2
TGTGCCAGCAGTCAGACTAGCGGGAGGGTTCATGAGCAGTTCTTC
CASSQTSGRVHEQFF
>TRBJ1-3|TRBV28|-|-
TGTGCCAGCAGTTTGACGGTCCTGTCTGGAAACACCATATATTTT
CASSLTVLSGNTIYF
>TRBJ1-3|TRBV30|-|-
TGTGCCTGGAGTTTAGGATACTCTGGAAACACCATATATTTT
CAWSLGYSGNTIYF
>TRBJ2-5|TRBV30|-|TRBD2
TGTGCCTGGAGAGGCGGGAGCGGGGAGACCCAGTACTTC
CAWRGGSGETQYF
>TRBJ1-1|TRBV28|once|TRBD1
TGTGCCAGCACCATGACAGGGTTGAACACTGAAGCTTTCTTT
CASTMTGLNTEAFF
>TRBJ2-7|TRBV6-6|-|TRBD1
TGTGCCAGTGTAAGTGGACAGGGAATATCCTACGAGCAGTACTTC
CASVSGQGISYEQYF
>TRBJ1-4|TRBV6-5|-|-
TGTGCCAGCAAAAGGGATAGGACTAATGAAAAACTGTTTTTT
CASKRDRTNEKLFF